A single sample is the source of the 14 T cell receptor beta chains below, sequenced in a study of blood T cell repertoires in COVID-19 (TCRdb year 2020). Library prep was done by the immunoSEQ multiplex PCR assay. TCRdb limited this immuneACCESS table to in-frame rearrangements with V and J called. A share of clones is missing; checked studies link under half to unresolved V genes, and the rest is unexplained. Present in this sample are around 98,000 clones, about 90% of which were seen just once. Jointly, the top ten make up about 4.2% of the sample. Source material: peripheral blood. All receptors come from a man in his 70s with acute or convalescent COVID-19.

CDR3 protein: CASNYNEVGSPLHF. The CDR3 DNA reads TGTGCCAGCAACTATAACGAGGTCGGTTCACCCCTCCACTTT. This sequence joins TRBV2 and TRBJ1-6; D is uncertain. This CDR3 has 14 amino acids. CDR1 SNHLY and CDR2 FYNNEI come from the germline V gene. Trimming took off 7 bases at V and 9 bases at J, with 16 bases between the two ends. The full variable domain, completed using reference TRBV2 and TRBJ1-6, is EPEVTQTPSHQVTQMGQEVILRCVPISNHLYFYWYRQILGQKVEFLVSFYNNEISEKSEIFDDQFSVERPDGSNFTLKIRSTKLEDSAMYFCASNYNEVGSPLHFGNGTRLTVT.

CDR3 in amino acids: CASSLDERAEEKLFF. The CDR3 nucleotides are TGTGCCAGCAGCTTAGATGAAAGAGCCGAGGAAAAACTGTTTTTT. The chain is built from TRBV11-3 and TRBJ1-4; D gene unclear. CDR1 and CDR2 from the germline V gene are SGHNT and YENEEA. The germline V and J ends were trimmed by 0 bases and 8 bases, with 13 bases remaining between them. This CDR3 has 15 residues.

The rearrangement joins TRBV5-4 to TRBJ1-1; D is perhaps TRBD1 (5 bases). From germline, CDR1 is SGHNT and CDR2 YYREEE (reference sequence). V was cut by 1 base and J by 0 bases, with 10 bases left in between. The CDR3 contains 15 residues. CDR3 bases: TGTGCCAGCAGCTTGTTAGGGGAAATGAACACTGAAGCTTTCTTT. Protein: CASSLLGEMNTEAFF.

This rearrangement joins TRBV27 to TRBJ2-3; 7 bases align to TRBD1. Trimming cost V 5 bases and J 2 bases; bases outside gene matches: 13. The germline V gene has CDR1 MNHEY and CDR2 SMNVEV (reference sequence). The CDR3 runs 17 residues. The DNA for the CDR3 is TGTGCCAGCAGTCCATCCCAGGGACAGCTTTACACAGATACGCAGTATTTT. As protein: CASSPSQGQLYTDTQYF.

The chain recombines TRBV27 with TRBJ1-2; maybe TRBD1 (6 bases). V was trimmed by 6 bases and J by 2 bases, leaving 19 bases between them. CDR1 is MNHEY, CDR2 SMNVEV, per germline (reference sequence). This CDR3 spans 16 amino acids. CDR3 in DNA: TGTGCCAGCAGCCTCCTTCTCGGACAGACCAACTATGGCTACACCTTC. Amino acids: CASSLLLGQTNYGYTF.

In its sample, this clone was seen once. The CDR3 DNA reads as TGTGCCAGCAGTGACAGGGTTACCTACGAGCAGTACTTC. It encodes CASSDRVTYEQYF. The rearrangement joins TRBV5-5 to TRBJ2-7; 7 bases line up with TRBD1. V lost 5 bases and J lost 2; bases outside the gene matches: 4. The CDR3 contains 13 residues. Looked up from germline, CDR1 is SGHKS and CDR2 is YYEKEE (reference sequence).

V gene TRBV2 combines with J gene TRBJ2-7; 10 positions match TRBD1. The J segment lost 4 bases and the V segment lost 6 bases, leaving 9 bases of the junction unmatched. From germline, CDR1 is SNHLY and CDR2 FYNNEI. This CDR3 has 15 amino acids. In DNA form, the CDR3 reads TGTGCCAGCAGGGAGGGACAGGGGAATTTTTACGAGCAGTACTTC. Its protein product is CASREGQGNFYEQYF.

The chain combines TRBV10-2 with TRBJ1-6; D is uncertain. V lost 3 bases and J 7 bases, leaving 7 bases between the germline ends. The CDR3 contains 13 residues. Germline V CDR1 and CDR2: WSHSY, SAAADI. CDR3 residues: CASSEGGNSPLHF. Written as DNA, the CDR3 is TGCGCCAGCAGTGAAGGCGGGAATTCACCCCTCCACTTT.

The V gene is TRBV12-3 or TRBV12-4, the J gene TRBJ2-5; 12 bases line up with TRBD2. The V gene end was trimmed by 6 bases and the J gene end by 7 bases; junction bases not matched to a gene: 3. CDR3 length: 13 residues. The CDR3 DNA reads TGTGCCAGCAGCCCGACTAGCGGGGGGACCCAGTACTTC. Its translation is CASSPTSGGTQYF.

The chain recombines TRBV11-1 with TRBJ2-1; 8 bases match TRBD2. Per the germline V gene, CDR1 is SGHAT and CDR2 is FQDESV (reference sequence). This CDR3 spans 15 amino acids. After removal of 2 bases from V and 3 bases from J, the junction contained 3 bases not matched to a gene. CDR3 bases: TGTGCCAGCAGCTTACGGGGGGGCCTCTACAATGAGCAGTTCTTC. Amino acid sequence: CASSLRGGLYNEQFF.

This clone was detected only once. The chain joins TRBV19 to TRBJ2-5; 14 bases are a match to TRBD2. The V segment lost 3 bases and the J segment 4 bases; nucleotides outside the gene matches: 4. The CDR3 consists of 16 residues. Germline V gives CDR1 LNHDA, CDR2 SQIVND (reference sequence). CDR3 sequence: CASSIGLAGGRETQYF. The DNA of the CDR3 is TGTGCCAGTAGTATCGGACTAGCGGGGGGTCGAGAGACCCAGTACTTC.

This chain uses TRBV28 with TRBJ1-5; possible D gene TRBD1, 6 bases. The CDR3 is 14 amino acids. The V end lost 5 bases, the J end lost 7 bases, and 15 bases lay between the germline ends. The germline V gene encodes CDR1 MDHEN and CDR2 SYDVKM. In DNA form, the CDR3 reads TGTGCCAGCAGTCCCGGACAGAGCTGGCAGCCCCAGCATTTT. Amino acids: CASSPGQSWQPQHF. Combining the CDR3 with reference TRBV28 and TRBJ1-5 gives the whole variable domain DVKVTQSSRYLVKRTGEKVFLECVQDMDHENMFWYRQDPGLGLRLIYFSYDVKMKEKGDIPEGYSVSREKKERFSLILESASTNQTSMYLCASSPGQSWQPQHFGDGTRLSIL.

J is TRBJ1-1 and V is TRBV7-8; no reliable D call. The V gene lost 5 bases and the J gene lost 4 bases, with 11 bases spanning the gap. Germline V gene sequence: CDR1 SGHVS, CDR2 FQNEAQ. CDR3 length equals 13 residues. This chain's CDR3 is CASSPRSATEAFF. DNA of the CDR3: TGTGCCAGCAGCCCGAGGAGTGCCACTGAAGCTTTCTTT.

The chain has TRBV10-3 and TRBJ2-5, with D perhaps TRBD1 (6 bases). Germline assignment: CDR1 ENHRY and CDR2 SYGVKD. The CDR3 length is 11 residues. V lost 7 bases and J 3 bases, leaving 6 bases between the germline ends. CDR3 bases: TGTGCCATCACAGGGGAAGAGACCCAGTACTTC. Protein product: CAITGEETQYF.